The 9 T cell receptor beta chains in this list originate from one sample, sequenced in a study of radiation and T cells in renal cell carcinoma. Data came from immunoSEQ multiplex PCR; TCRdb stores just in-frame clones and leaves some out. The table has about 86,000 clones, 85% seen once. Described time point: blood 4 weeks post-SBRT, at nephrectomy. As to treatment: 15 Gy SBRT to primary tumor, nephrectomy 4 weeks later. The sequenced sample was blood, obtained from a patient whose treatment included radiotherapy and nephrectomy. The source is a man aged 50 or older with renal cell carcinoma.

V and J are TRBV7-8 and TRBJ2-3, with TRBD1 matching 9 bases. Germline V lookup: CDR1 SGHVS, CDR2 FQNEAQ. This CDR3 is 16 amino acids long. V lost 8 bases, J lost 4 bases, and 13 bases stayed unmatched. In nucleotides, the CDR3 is TGTGCCAGCTCTCTGGGACAGGGATACTCCCCAGATACGCAGTATTTT. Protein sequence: CASSLGQGYSPDTQYF.

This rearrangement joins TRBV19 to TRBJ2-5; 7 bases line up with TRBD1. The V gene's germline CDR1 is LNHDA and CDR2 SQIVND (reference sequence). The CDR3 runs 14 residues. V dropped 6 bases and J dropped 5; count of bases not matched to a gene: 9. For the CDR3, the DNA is TGTGCCAGTAGATTAAGACAGGGTGGTGAGACCCAGTACTTC. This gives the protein CASRLRQGGETQYF.

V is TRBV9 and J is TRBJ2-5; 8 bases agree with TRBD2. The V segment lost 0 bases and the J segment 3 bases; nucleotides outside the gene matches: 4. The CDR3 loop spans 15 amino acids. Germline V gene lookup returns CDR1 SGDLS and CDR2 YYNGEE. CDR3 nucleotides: TGTGCCAGCAGCGTAGGGCTAGCGGGCGAAGAGACCCAGTACTTC. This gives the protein CASSVGLAGEETQYF.

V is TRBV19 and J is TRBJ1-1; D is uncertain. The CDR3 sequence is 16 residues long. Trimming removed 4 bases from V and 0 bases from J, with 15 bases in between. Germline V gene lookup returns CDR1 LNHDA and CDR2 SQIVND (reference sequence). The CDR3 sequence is CASSTDGFDLNTEAFF. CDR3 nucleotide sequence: TGTGCCAGTAGTACGGACGGCTTCGACCTGAACACTGAAGCTTTCTTT.

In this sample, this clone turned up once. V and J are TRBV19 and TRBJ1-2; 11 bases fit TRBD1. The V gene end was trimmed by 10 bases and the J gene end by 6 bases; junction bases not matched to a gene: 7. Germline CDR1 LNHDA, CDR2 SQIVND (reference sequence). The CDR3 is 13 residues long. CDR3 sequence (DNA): TGTGCCACCAAGGACAGGGGGCTTGATGGCTACACCTTC. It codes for CATKDRGLDGYTF.

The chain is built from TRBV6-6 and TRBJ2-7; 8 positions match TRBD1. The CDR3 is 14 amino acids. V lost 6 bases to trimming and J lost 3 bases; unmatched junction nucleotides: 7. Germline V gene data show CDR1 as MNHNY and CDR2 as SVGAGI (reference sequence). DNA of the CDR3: TGTGCCAGCAGCTGGGACAGGAATAACTACGAGCAGTACTTC. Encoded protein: CASSWDRNNYEQYF.

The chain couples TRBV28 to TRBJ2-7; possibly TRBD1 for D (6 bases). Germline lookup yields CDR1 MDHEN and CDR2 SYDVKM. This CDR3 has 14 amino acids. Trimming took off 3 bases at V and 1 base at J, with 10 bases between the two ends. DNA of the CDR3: TGTGCCAGCAGTTTTAGGGGACAATCCTACGAGCAGTACTTC. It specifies CASSFRGQSYEQYF.

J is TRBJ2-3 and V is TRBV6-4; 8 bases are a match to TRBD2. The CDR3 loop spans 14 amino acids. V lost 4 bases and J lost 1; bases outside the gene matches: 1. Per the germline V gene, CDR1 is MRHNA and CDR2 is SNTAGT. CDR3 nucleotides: TGTGCCAGCAGTGGAGCGGGGGGCACAGATACGCAGTATTTT. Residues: CASSGAGGTDTQYF.

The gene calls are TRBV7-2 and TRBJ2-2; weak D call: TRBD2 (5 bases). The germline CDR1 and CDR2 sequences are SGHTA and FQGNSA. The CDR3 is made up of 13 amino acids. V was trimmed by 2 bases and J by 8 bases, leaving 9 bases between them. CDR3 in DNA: TGTGCCAGCAGCTTAAGAAGGGAGGGGGAGCTGTTTTTT. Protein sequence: CASSLRREGELFF.